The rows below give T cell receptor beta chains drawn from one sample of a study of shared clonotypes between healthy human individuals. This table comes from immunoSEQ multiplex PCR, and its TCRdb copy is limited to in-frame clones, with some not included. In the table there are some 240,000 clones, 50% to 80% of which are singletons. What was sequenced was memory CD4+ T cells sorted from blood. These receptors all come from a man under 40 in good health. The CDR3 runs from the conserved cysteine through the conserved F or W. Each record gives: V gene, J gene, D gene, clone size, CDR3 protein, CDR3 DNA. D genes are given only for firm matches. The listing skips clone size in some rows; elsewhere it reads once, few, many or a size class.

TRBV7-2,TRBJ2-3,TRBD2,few,CASSPGLAEDTQYF,TGTGCCAGCAGCCCAGGACTAGCTGAAGATACGCAGTATTTT
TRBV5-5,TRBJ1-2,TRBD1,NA,CASTRGQGDYGYTF,TGTGCCAGCACACGTGGGCAGGGGGACTATGGCTACACCTTC
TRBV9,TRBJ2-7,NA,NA,CASSVDGASYEQYF,TGTGCCAGCAGCGTAGACGGCGCCTCCTACGAGCAGTACTTC
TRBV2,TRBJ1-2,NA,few,CASSEWGGGAGYGYTF,TGTGCCAGCAGTGAATGGGGCGGGGGCGCCGGCTATGGCTACACCTTC
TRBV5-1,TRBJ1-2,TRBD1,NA,CASSEQGSGYTF,TGCGCCAGCAGCGAACAGGGGTCTGGCTACACCTTC
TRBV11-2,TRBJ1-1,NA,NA,CASTRSGGRSTEAFF,TGTGCCAGCACCCGCAGCGGGGGGCGTTCCACTGAAGCTTTCTTT
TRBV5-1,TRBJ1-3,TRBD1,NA,CASSKDRLGGNTIYF,TGCGCCAGCAGCAAGGACAGGCTAGGGGGAAACACCATATATTTT
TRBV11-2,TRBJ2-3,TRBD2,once,CASSSSGSVVWTTDTQYF,TGTGCCAGCAGCTCTAGCGGGAGCGTAGTTTGGACCACAGATACGCAGTATTTT
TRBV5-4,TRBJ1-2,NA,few,CASSHSGTGTLYGYTF,TGTGCCAGCAGCCACTCGGGGACCGGGACCCTCTATGGCTACACCTTC
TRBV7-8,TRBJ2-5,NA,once,CASSPTDSQETQYF,TGTGCCAGCAGCCCGACGGACAGCCAAGAGACCCAGTACTTC
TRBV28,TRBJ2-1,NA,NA,CASSLLGNEQFF,TGTGCCAGCAGTTTATTAGGGAATGAGCAGTTCTTC
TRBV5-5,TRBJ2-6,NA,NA,CASSTGLHSGANVLTF,TGTGCCAGCAGCACAGGGCTTCACTCCGGGGCCAACGTCCTGACTTTC
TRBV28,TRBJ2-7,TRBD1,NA,CASHPRGQDYEQYF,TGTGCCAGCCACCCCCGGGGACAGGACTACGAGCAGTACTTC
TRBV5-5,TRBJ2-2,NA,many,CASSFHPAFPTDTTGELFF,TGTGCCAGCAGCTTTCACCCAGCTTTCCCCACGGACACCACCGGGGAGCTGTTTTTT
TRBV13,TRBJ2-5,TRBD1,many,CASRNRDREETQYF,TGTGCCAGCAGAAACCGGGACAGGGAAGAGACCCAGTACTTC
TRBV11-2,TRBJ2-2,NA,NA,CASSLVGDATGELFF,TGTGCCAGCAGCTTAGTAGGAGATGCCACCGGGGAGCTGTTTTTT
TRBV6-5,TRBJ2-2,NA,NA,CASSPRQVVTGELFF,TGTGCCAGCAGCCCTCGACAGGTAGTCACCGGGGAGCTGTTTTTT
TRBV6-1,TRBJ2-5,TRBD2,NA,CASSEDPSGGETQYF,TGTGCCAGCAGTGAAGATCCTAGCGGGGGGGAGACCCAGTACTTC
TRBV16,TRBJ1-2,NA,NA,CASSSPVSGRGGGYTF,TGTGCCAGCAGCTCCCCCGTTTCCGGGAGAGGGGGTGGCTACACCTTC
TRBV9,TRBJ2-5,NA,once,CASSVVGETQYF,TGTGCCAGCAGCGTAGTAGGGGAGACCCAGTACTTC
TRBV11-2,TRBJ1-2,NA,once,CASSNPGTYGYTF,TGTGCCAGCAGCAACCCAGGGACCTATGGCTACACCTTC
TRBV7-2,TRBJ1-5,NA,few,CASSIRGDQPQHF,TGTGCCAGCAGCATTCGGGGTGATCAGCCCCAGCATTTT
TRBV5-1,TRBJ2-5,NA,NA,CASSSESQETQYF,TGCGCCAGCAGCTCGGAATCACAAGAGACCCAGTACTTC
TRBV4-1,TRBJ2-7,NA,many,CASSQEGQGPYYEQYF,TGCGCCAGCAGCCAAGAAGGGCAGGGGCCCTACTACGAGCAGTACTTC
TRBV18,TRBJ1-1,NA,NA,CASTTGGNMNTEAFF,TGTGCCAGCACGACCGGGGGGAACATGAACACTGAAGCTTTCTTT
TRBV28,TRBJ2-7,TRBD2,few,CASRPNPPLRSGSNFYEQYF,TGTGCCAGCAGGCCCAACCCCCCATTGCGTAGCGGGAGTAACTTCTACGAGCAGTACTTC
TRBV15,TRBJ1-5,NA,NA,CATSRSSRGGNQPQHF,TGTGCCACCAGCAGATCGTCCCGAGGGGGCAATCAGCCCCAGCATTTT
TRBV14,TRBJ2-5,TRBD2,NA,CASSQRWTSLETQYF,TGTGCCAGCAGCCAAAGGTGGACTAGCCTTGAGACCCAGTACTTC
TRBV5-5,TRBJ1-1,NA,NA,CASSFGQGKAFF,TGTGCCAGCAGCTTTGGCCAGGGAAAAGCTTTCTTT
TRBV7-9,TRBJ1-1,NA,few,CASSPKVRLNTEAFF,TGTGCCAGCAGCCCAAAGGTACGCTTGAACACTGAAGCTTTCTTT
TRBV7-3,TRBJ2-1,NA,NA,CASSLSRDSYNEQFF,TGTGCCAGCAGCCTCTCGAGGGATTCCTACAATGAGCAGTTCTTC
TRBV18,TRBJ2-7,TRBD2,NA,CASSLGTSGSAPITYEQYF,TGTGCCAGCTCACTGGGGACTAGCGGGAGTGCGCCAATTACCTACGAGCAGTACTTC
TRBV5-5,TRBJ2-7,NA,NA,CASSLLQGSYEQYF,TGTGCCAGCAGCTTGCTTCAGGGGTCCTACGAGCAGTACTTC
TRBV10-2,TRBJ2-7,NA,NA,CASRSYPGPSYEQYF,TGCGCCAGCAGATCTTATCCGGGCCCCTCCTACGAGCAGTACTTC
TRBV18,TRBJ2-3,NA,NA,CASSLGQRPDTQYF,TGTGCCAGCTCCCTAGGACAACGCCCAGATACGCAGTATTTT
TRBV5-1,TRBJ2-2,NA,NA,CASSLVQKNTGELFF,TGCGCCAGCAGCTTGGTTCAGAAAAACACCGGGGAGCTGTTTTTT
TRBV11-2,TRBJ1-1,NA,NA,CASSLGQGWVTEAFF,TGTGCCAGCAGCTTAGGTCAGGGATGGGTCACTGAAGCTTTCTTT
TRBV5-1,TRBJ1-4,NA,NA,CASSLARGPGEKLFF,TGCGCCAGCAGCTTGGCTCGGGGGCCAGGGGAAAAACTGTTTTTT
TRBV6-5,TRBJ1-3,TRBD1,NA,CASSYGRQGGNTIYF,TGTGCCAGCAGTTATGGGAGACAGGGCGGAAACACCATATATTTT
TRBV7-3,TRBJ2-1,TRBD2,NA,CASSSLPTSVRNEQFF,TGTGCCAGCAGCTCGCTCCCGACTAGCGTTAGGAATGAGCAGTTCTTC
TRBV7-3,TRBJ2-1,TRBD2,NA,CASSLFRGSFNEQFF,TGTGCCAGCAGCTTATTTCGCGGGAGTTTCAATGAGCAGTTCTTC
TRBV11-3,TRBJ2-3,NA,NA,CASSSDRGRAPDTQYF,TGTGCCAGCAGCTCCGATAGGGGGAGGGCCCCAGATACGCAGTATTTT
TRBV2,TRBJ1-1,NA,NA,CASSDRSRGTEAFF,TGTGCCAGCAGTGACAGGTCCAGAGGCACTGAAGCTTTCTTT
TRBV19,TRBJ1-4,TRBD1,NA,CASSTRGVGTNEKLFF,TGTGCCAGTAGTACCAGGGGGGTTGGAACTAATGAAAAACTGTTTTTT
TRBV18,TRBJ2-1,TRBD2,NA,CASSPPGLAGDEQFF,TGTGCCAGCTCACCCCCGGGACTAGCGGGAGATGAGCAGTTCTTC
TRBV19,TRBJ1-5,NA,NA,CASSVNWGPNQPQHF,TGTGCCAGTAGTGTAAACTGGGGACCTAATCAGCCCCAGCATTTT
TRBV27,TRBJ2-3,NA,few,CASSFERRTTDTQYF,TGTGCCAGCAGTTTCGAGCGGAGGACCACAGATACGCAGTATTTT
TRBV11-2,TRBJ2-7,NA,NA,CASSPDPGAYEQYF,TGTGCCAGCAGCCCGGACCCGGGGGCCTACGAGCAGTACTTC
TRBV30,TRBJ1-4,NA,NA,CAWSRAQGHNEKLFF,TGTGCCTGGAGTAGAGCGCAGGGACATAATGAAAAACTGTTTTTT
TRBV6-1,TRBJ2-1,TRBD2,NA,CASSEQAGVGNEQFF,TGTGCCAGCAGTGAACAGGCGGGAGTCGGTAATGAGCAGTTCTTC
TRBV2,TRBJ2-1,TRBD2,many,CASSARTSVNNEQFF,TGTGCCAGCAGTGCCCGGACTAGCGTAAACAATGAGCAGTTCTTC
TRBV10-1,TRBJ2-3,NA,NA,CASSVGLTGNADTQYF,TGCGCCAGCAGCGTCGGACTAACGGGAAATGCAGATACGCAGTATTTT
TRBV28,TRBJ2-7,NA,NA,CATRIRSYEQYF,TGTGCCACTAGGATTCGGTCCTACGAGCAGTACTTC
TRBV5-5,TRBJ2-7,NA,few,CASSLSGTGLYF,TGTGCCAGCAGCTTGAGCGGAACAGGACTGTACTTC
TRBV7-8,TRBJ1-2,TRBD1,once,CASSMTGGVTNYGYTF,TGTGCCAGCAGCATGACAGGGGGCGTGACTAACTATGGCTACACCTTC
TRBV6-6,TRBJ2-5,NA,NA,CASSPRGSQETQYF,TGTGCCAGCAGTCCCCGGGGTAGCCAAGAGACCCAGTACTTC
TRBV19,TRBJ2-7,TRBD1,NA,CASSNRGNTYEQYF,TGTGCCAGTAGTAACAGGGGGAACACCTACGAGCAGTACTTC
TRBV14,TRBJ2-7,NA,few,CASSHAYEQYF,TGTGCCAGCAGCCATGCCTACGAGCAGTACTTC
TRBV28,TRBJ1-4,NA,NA,CASSQGGTNEKLFF,TGTGCCAGCAGTCAGGGAGGTACTAATGAAAAACTGTTTTTT
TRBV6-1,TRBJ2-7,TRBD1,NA,CASTDRFGTYEQYF,TGTGCCAGCACGGACAGGTTTGGGACCTACGAGCAGTACTTC